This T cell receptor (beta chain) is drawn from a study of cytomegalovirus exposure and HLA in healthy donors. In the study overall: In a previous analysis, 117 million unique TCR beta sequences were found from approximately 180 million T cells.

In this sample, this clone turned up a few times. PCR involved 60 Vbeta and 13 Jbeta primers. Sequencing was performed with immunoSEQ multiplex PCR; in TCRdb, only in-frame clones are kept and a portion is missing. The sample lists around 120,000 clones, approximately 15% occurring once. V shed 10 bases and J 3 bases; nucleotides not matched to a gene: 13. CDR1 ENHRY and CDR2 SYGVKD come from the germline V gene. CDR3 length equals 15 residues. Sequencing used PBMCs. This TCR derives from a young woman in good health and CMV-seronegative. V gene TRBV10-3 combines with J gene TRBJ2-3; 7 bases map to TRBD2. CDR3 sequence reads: CATWDYPPGTDTQYF. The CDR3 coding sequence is TGTGCCACCTGGGACTACCCACCTGGGACAGATACGCAGTATTTT.